This TCR beta chain was captured in a study of patients and donors after allogeneic stem cell transplantation. Using its own MiXCR run on the RT-PCR reads, TCRdb lists one record per CDR3 protein. The repertoire consists of hundreds of thousands of distinct CDR3 sequences, with roughly 16% occurring once and the leading ten covering 7.2%. The clonotype comes from a human donor who was either an allogeneic HSCT recipient or a stem cell or donor lymphocyte infusion donor (not recorded which). It is not recorded whose cells these are; they may come from a transplant donor. The sequencing input was blood, either unsorted or a sorted T cell fraction (not recorded which).

This chain's CDR3 is CASSDGGPGTGELFF. CDR3 DNA sequence: TGTGCCAGCAGTGACGGGGGGCCTGGAACCGGGGAGCTGTTTTTT. The rearrangement links TRBV6-4 to TRBJ2-2; the D gene could be TRBD1 or TRBD2 (6 bases each). The V gene's germline CDR1 is MRHNA and CDR2 SNTAGT. The CDR3 extends over 15 amino acids. The V and J ends lost 2 bases and 5 bases respectively, with 12 bases between them.